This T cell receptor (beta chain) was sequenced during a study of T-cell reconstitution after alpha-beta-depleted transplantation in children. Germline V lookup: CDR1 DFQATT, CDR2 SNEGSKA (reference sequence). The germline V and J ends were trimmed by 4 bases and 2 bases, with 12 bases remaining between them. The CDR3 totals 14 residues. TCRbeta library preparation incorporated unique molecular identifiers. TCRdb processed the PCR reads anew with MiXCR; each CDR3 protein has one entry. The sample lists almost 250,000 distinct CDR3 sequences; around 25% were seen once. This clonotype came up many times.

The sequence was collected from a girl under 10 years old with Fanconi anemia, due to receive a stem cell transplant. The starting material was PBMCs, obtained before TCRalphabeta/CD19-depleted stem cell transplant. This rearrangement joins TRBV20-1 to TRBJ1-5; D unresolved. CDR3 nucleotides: TGCAGTGCTACCCTCGCAGTTGGCAATCAGCCCCAGCATTTT. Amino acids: CSATLAVGNQPQHF.